The source of this T cell receptor (beta chain) is a study of T-cell memory formation after mild COVID-19. Overall study results and limits: Mainly CM and EM harbored the contracting CD4+ clones; mainly EMRA harbored the CD8+ ones. Contracting clones, day 15 to 85, had balanced CD4/CD8, and later expanders favored CD4+.

On this clonotype itself: Antigen: not known.

V was trimmed by 5 bases and J by 5 bases, leaving 13 bases between them. Germline assignment: CDR1 MDHEN and CDR2 SYDVKM. This CDR3 contains 13 residues. The 5'RACE method, run with constant-segment primers, produced TCR alpha and TCR beta cDNA libraries (carrying sample barcodes and UMIs). TCRdb reprocessed the 5' RACE reads with MiXCR, giving one entry per CDR3 protein. This table has about 360,000 distinct CDR3 sequences, approximately 15% appearing once. Material: PBMCs or a T cell subset sorted from them (not recorded which). This TCR was recovered from a young man who had mild COVID-19 (a few samples of this study predate the infection). Cell type and time point are not known. The rearrangement uses TRBV28 and TRBJ2-7, with D perhaps TRBD1 (6 bases). For the CDR3, the DNA is TGTGCCAGCAGTGCAAGCAGGGGCGACGAGCAGTACGTC. Translated: CASSASRGDEQYV.